The rows below give T cell receptor beta chains drawn from one sample of a study of identical twins. TCRdb recomputed calls from the 5' RACE reads with MiXCR, one row per CDR3 protein. The sample records fewer than 650,000 distinct CDR3 sequences, under 8.5% being singletons. The same sample was also used in a study of yellow fever vaccine responses in identical twins.

The source material was PBMCs. All receptors derive from a woman aged 18-29 years in good health. The CDR3 runs from the conserved cysteine through the conserved F or W. D genes are given only for firm matches. Clone size is given for some rows only: seen once, a few or many times, or a class if the clone is expanded.

abundance: many
v_gene: TRBV12-3/TRBV12-4
j_gene: TRBJ1-1
len: 14
d_gene: TRBD1
CDR3aa: CASRGQGAVTEAFF
CDR3nt: TGTGCCAGCAGAGGACAGGGGGCGGTCACTGAAGCTTTCTTT

abundance: many
v_gene: TRBV5-1
j_gene: TRBJ2-1
len: 14
d_gene: -
CDR3aa: CASSLTGIYNEQFF
CDR3nt: TGCGCCAGCAGCTTAACAGGGATCTACAATGAGCAGTTCTTC

abundance: many
v_gene: TRBV21-1
j_gene: TRBJ2-1
len: 16
d_gene: -
CDR3aa: CASSKEATSSYNEQFF
CDR3nt: TGTGCCAGCAGCAAAGAGGCGACGAGCTCCTACAATGAGCAGTTCTTC

abundance: many
v_gene: TRBV6-5
j_gene: TRBJ2-5
len: 16
d_gene: -
CDR3aa: CASSYSMGAPRETQYF
CDR3nt: TGTGCCAGCAGTTACTCGATGGGGGCGCCAAGAGAAACCCAGTACTTC

abundance: many
v_gene: TRBV29-1
j_gene: TRBJ2-3
len: 13
d_gene: -
CDR3aa: CSVGTDGLGTQYF
CDR3nt: TGCAGCGTTGGAACCGACGGGCTGGGGACGCAGTATTTT

abundance: few
v_gene: TRBV29-1
j_gene: TRBJ2-1
len: 15
d_gene: TRBD2
CDR3aa: CSVAEAGVSYNEQFF
CDR3nt: TGCAGCGTTGCTGAAGCGGGAGTGTCCTACAATGAGCAGTTCTTC

abundance: -
v_gene: TRBV29-1
j_gene: TRBJ2-5
len: 12
d_gene: -
CDR3aa: CSAKWGQETQYF
CDR3nt: TGCAGCGCGAAGTGGGGCCAAGAGACCCAGTACTTC

abundance: -
v_gene: TRBV20-1
j_gene: TRBJ2-1
len: 13
d_gene: -
CDR3aa: CSAPGPGDNEQFF
CDR3nt: TGCAGTGCTCCAGGACCCGGCGACAATGAGCAGTTCTTC

abundance: many
v_gene: TRBV12-3/TRBV12-4
j_gene: TRBJ1-3
len: 13
d_gene: -
CDR3aa: CASSPSGGNTIYF
CDR3nt: TGTGCCAGCTCCCCCTCGGGGGGAAACACCATATATTTT

abundance: many
v_gene: TRBV10-3
j_gene: TRBJ2-5
len: 15
d_gene: TRBD2
CDR3aa: CAISAQAGTPETQYF
CDR3nt: TGTGCCATCAGTGCACAAGCGGGGACCCCAGAGACCCAGTACTTC

abundance: many
v_gene: TRBV7-9
j_gene: TRBJ2-1
len: 15
d_gene: -
CDR3aa: CASSPTDSSYNEQFF
CDR3nt: TGTGCCAGCAGTCCCACCGATTCCTCCTACAATGAGCAGTTCTTC

abundance: many
v_gene: TRBV4-1
j_gene: TRBJ1-2
len: 13
d_gene: -
CDR3aa: CASSQDGNYGYTF
CDR3nt: TGCGCCAGCAGCCAAGACGGTAACTATGGCTACACCTTC

abundance: -
v_gene: TRBV12-3/TRBV12-4
j_gene: TRBJ1-1
len: 14
d_gene: TRBD1
CDR3aa: CASNHDRVFTEAFF
CDR3nt: TGTGCCAGCAACCACGACAGGGTGTTCACTGAAGCTTTCTTT

abundance: -
v_gene: TRBV28
j_gene: TRBJ2-1
len: 15
d_gene: TRBD1
CDR3aa: CASTVTGGSYNEQFF
CDR3nt: TGTGCCAGCACCGTGACAGGGGGCTCTTACAATGAGCAGTTCTTC

abundance: once
v_gene: TRBV28
j_gene: TRBJ1-1
len: 15
d_gene: -
CDR3aa: CASSLERTRNTEAFF
CDR3nt: TGTGCCAGCAGTTTAGAAAGGACACGGAACACTGAAGCTTTCTTT

abundance: few
v_gene: TRBV14
j_gene: TRBJ2-1
len: 14
d_gene: -
CDR3aa: CASSQGTSGHEQFF
CDR3nt: TGTGCCAGCAGCCAGGGGACCTCTGGACATGAGCAGTTCTTC

abundance: -
v_gene: TRBV6-2/TRBV6-3
j_gene: TRBJ1-1
len: 15
d_gene: TRBD1
CDR3aa: CASSPGTGKNTEAFF
CDR3nt: TGTGCCAGCAGTCCCGGGACAGGGAAGAATACTGAAGCTTTCTTT

abundance: few
v_gene: TRBV2
j_gene: TRBJ2-1
len: 15
d_gene: TRBD1
CDR3aa: CASQTGQGTYNEQFF
CDR3nt: TGTGCCAGCCAAACGGGACAGGGGACCTACAATGAGCAGTTCTTC

abundance: -
v_gene: TRBV12-3/TRBV12-4
j_gene: TRBJ2-3
len: 16
d_gene: TRBD2
CDR3aa: CASTPGLAGGTDTQYF
CDR3nt: TGTGCCAGCACCCCGGGACTAGCGGGAGGAACAGATACGCAGTATTTT

abundance: -
v_gene: TRBV7-9
j_gene: TRBJ1-5
len: 12
d_gene: -
CDR3aa: CASSLGDQPEHF
CDR3nt: TGTGCCAGCAGCTTAGGGGATCAGCCCGAGCATTTT

abundance: few
v_gene: TRBV12-3/TRBV12-4
j_gene: TRBJ2-1
len: 16
d_gene: -
CDR3aa: CASSGRRAQTYNEQFF
CDR3nt: TGTGCCAGCTCCGGTCGGCGGGCCCAAACCTACAATGAGCAGTTCTTC

abundance: -
v_gene: TRBV6-5
j_gene: TRBJ2-5
len: 17
d_gene: TRBD1
CDR3aa: CASSYGGQGGFGETQYF
CDR3nt: TGTGCCAGCAGTTACGGGGGACAGGGGGGATTCGGAGAGACCCAGTACTTC

abundance: few
v_gene: TRBV12-3/TRBV12-4
j_gene: TRBJ2-1
len: 14
d_gene: -
CDR3aa: CASSLAAHVNEQFF
CDR3nt: TGTGCCAGCAGTTTAGCGGCGCACGTCAATGAGCAGTTCTTC

abundance: -
v_gene: TRBV7-7
j_gene: TRBJ2-2
len: 18
d_gene: TRBD2
CDR3aa: CASSLDPAGGPNTGELFF
CDR3nt: TGTGCCAGCAGCTTAGATCCGGCGGGGGGCCCGAACACCGGGGAGCTGTTTTTT

abundance: few
v_gene: TRBV6-5
j_gene: TRBJ1-2
len: 16
d_gene: TRBD1
CDR3aa: CASSYSGAGQAYGYTF
CDR3nt: TGTGCCAGCAGTTACTCCGGGGCTGGACAGGCCTATGGCTACACCTTC

abundance: -
v_gene: TRBV12-3/TRBV12-4
j_gene: TRBJ2-1
len: 17
d_gene: TRBD2
CDR3aa: CASTPSRDRLAVNEQFF
CDR3nt: TGTGCCAGCACCCCATCTCGGGATCGACTAGCGGTCAATGAGCAGTTCTTC

abundance: many
v_gene: TRBV5-1
j_gene: TRBJ2-7
len: 13
d_gene: -
CDR3aa: CASSLEWQYEQYF
CDR3nt: TGCGCCAGCAGCTTGGAGTGGCAGTACGAGCAGTACTTC

abundance: few
v_gene: TRBV5-1
j_gene: TRBJ2-7
len: 15
d_gene: -
CDR3aa: CASSTTSSDSYEQYF
CDR3nt: TGCGCCAGCAGCACCACGTCTAGCGACTCCTACGAGCAGTACTTC

abundance: many
v_gene: TRBV24-1
j_gene: TRBJ2-1
len: 14
d_gene: -
CDR3aa: CATSGTHLDNEQFF
CDR3nt: TGTGCCACCAGTGGCACTCACCTGGACAATGAGCAGTTCTTC

abundance: few
v_gene: TRBV25-1
j_gene: TRBJ2-2
len: 16
d_gene: -
CDR3aa: CASSVAGQTGTGELFF
CDR3nt: TGTGCCAGCAGTGTAGCCGGACAGACAGGCACCGGGGAGCTGTTTTTT

abundance: few
v_gene: TRBV10-3
j_gene: TRBJ2-3
len: 15
d_gene: TRBD2
CDR3aa: CAISDLAGITDTQYF
CDR3nt: TGTGCCATCAGTGATTTAGCGGGCATCACAGATACGCAGTATTTT

abundance: few
v_gene: TRBV20-1
j_gene: TRBJ1-5
len: 14
d_gene: TRBD1
CDR3aa: CSASGRQGVQPQHF
CDR3nt: TGCAGTGCTAGCGGGAGACAGGGGGTTCAGCCCCAGCATTTT

abundance: -
v_gene: TRBV5-8
j_gene: TRBJ1-2
len: 14
d_gene: TRBD1
CDR3aa: CASSRRTGDYGYTF
CDR3nt: TGTGCCAGCAGCCGGCGGACAGGAGACTATGGCTACACCTTC

abundance: many
v_gene: TRBV12-3/TRBV12-4
j_gene: TRBJ1-5
len: 14
d_gene: -
CDR3aa: CASNRGAYNQPQHF
CDR3nt: TGTGCCAGCAACCGAGGGGCTTACAATCAGCCCCAGCATTTT

abundance: few
v_gene: TRBV2
j_gene: TRBJ1-4
len: 16
d_gene: TRBD1
CDR3aa: CASSEQGTGFREKLFF
CDR3nt: TGTGCCAGCAGTGAGCAGGGGACAGGGTTTCGTGAAAAACTGTTTTTT

abundance: many
v_gene: TRBV10-3
j_gene: TRBJ1-1
len: 13
d_gene: -
CDR3aa: CAIRPQVNTEAFF
CDR3nt: TGTGCCATCAGGCCACAGGTGAACACTGAAGCTTTCTTT

abundance: many
v_gene: TRBV28
j_gene: TRBJ2-3
len: 13
d_gene: TRBD1
CDR3aa: CASSFNRGPLFVF
CDR3nt: TGTGCCAGCAGTTTCAACAGGGGGCCCCTGTTTGTTTTT

abundance: few
v_gene: TRBV5-1
j_gene: TRBJ2-1
len: 14
d_gene: TRBD2
CDR3aa: CASSRSGIYNEQFF
CDR3nt: TGCGCCAGCAGCCGTAGCGGGATATACAATGAGCAGTTCTTC

abundance: many
v_gene: TRBV10-2
j_gene: TRBJ1-3
len: 15
d_gene: -
CDR3aa: CASSLAGASGNTIYF
CDR3nt: TGCGCCAGCAGCCTGGCCGGGGCCTCTGGAAACACCATATATTTT

abundance: -
v_gene: TRBV20-1
j_gene: TRBJ1-1
len: 14
d_gene: TRBD1
CDR3aa: CSAPGQWPSTEAFF
CDR3nt: TGCAGTGCACCGGGACAGTGGCCGAGCACTGAAGCTTTCTTT

abundance: few
v_gene: TRBV6-5
j_gene: TRBJ1-1
len: 14
d_gene: TRBD1
CDR3aa: CASSSRGRGTEAFF
CDR3nt: TGTGCCAGCAGTTCCAGGGGGCGTGGGACTGAAGCTTTCTTT

abundance: -
v_gene: TRBV5-6
j_gene: TRBJ2-6
len: 17
d_gene: -
CDR3aa: CASSFGDAGSGANVLTF
CDR3nt: TGTGCCAGCAGCTTTGGGGACGCGGGGTCTGGGGCCAACGTCCTGACTTTC

abundance: -
v_gene: TRBV20-1
j_gene: TRBJ2-5
len: 14
d_gene: TRBD1
CDR3aa: CSASEGQIQETQYF
CDR3nt: TGCAGTGCTAGCGAGGGACAGATCCAAGAGACCCAGTACTTC

abundance: -
v_gene: TRBV12-3/TRBV12-4
j_gene: TRBJ1-1
len: 13
d_gene: -
CDR3aa: CASSEWGYTEAFF
CDR3nt: TGTGCCAGCAGTGAATGGGGTTACACTGAAGCTTTCTTT

abundance: few
v_gene: TRBV29-1
j_gene: TRBJ1-1
len: 15
d_gene: TRBD1
CDR3aa: CSVRQGAERNTEAFF
CDR3nt: TGCAGCGTTAGACAGGGGGCTGAGCGTAACACTGAAGCTTTCTTT

abundance: -
v_gene: TRBV7-2
j_gene: TRBJ1-2
len: 10
d_gene: -
CDR3aa: CASSLVGYTF
CDR3nt: TGTGCCAGCAGCTTGGTTGGCTACACCTTC

abundance: -
v_gene: TRBV20-1
j_gene: TRBJ2-7
len: 15
d_gene: TRBD1
CDR3aa: CSAEAGTESSYEQYF
CDR3nt: TGCAGTGCCGAGGCCGGGACAGAGAGCTCCTACGAGCAGTACTTC

abundance: few
v_gene: TRBV6-6
j_gene: TRBJ1-6
len: 17
d_gene: -
CDR3aa: CASSYLRVTSGNSPLHF
CDR3nt: TGTGCCAGCAGTTACTTGAGGGTTACATCTGGTAATTCACCCCTCCACTTT

abundance: -
v_gene: TRBV20-1
j_gene: TRBJ2-3
len: 16
d_gene: TRBD2
CDR3aa: CSARRGVAGYTDTQYF
CDR3nt: TGCAGTGCTAGGAGGGGGGTAGCGGGATACACAGATACGCAGTATTTT

abundance: few
v_gene: TRBV2
j_gene: TRBJ1-1
len: 14
d_gene: TRBD1
CDR3aa: CASRLEGAGTEAFF
CDR3nt: TGTGCCAGCAGATTAGAGGGGGCAGGCACTGAAGCTTTCTTT

abundance: many
v_gene: TRBV12-3/TRBV12-4
j_gene: TRBJ2-2
len: 13
d_gene: -
CDR3aa: CASSRLRTGELFF
CDR3nt: TGTGCCAGCAGCCGTTTGAGGACCGGGGAGCTGTTTTTT

abundance: -
v_gene: TRBV3-1
j_gene: TRBJ2-5
len: 15
d_gene: -
CDR3aa: CASSQGPRIQETQYF
CDR3nt: TGTGCCAGCAGCCAAGGACCTCGCATCCAAGAGACCCAGTACTTC

abundance: -
v_gene: TRBV5-6
j_gene: TRBJ2-1
len: 14
d_gene: -
CDR3aa: CASSMPPLGNEQFF
CDR3nt: TGTGCCAGCAGCATGCCCCCTTTGGGCAATGAGCAGTTCTTC

abundance: -
v_gene: TRBV6-5
j_gene: TRBJ2-3
len: 16
d_gene: -
CDR3aa: CASSWGDRSSTDTQYF
CDR3nt: TGTGCCAGCAGTTGGGGGGACAGAAGTAGCACAGATACGCAGTATTTT

abundance: few
v_gene: TRBV7-2
j_gene: TRBJ2-2
len: 17
d_gene: -
CDR3aa: CASSLRVSRGLAGELFF
CDR3nt: TGTGCCAGCAGCTTAAGGGTTTCCAGGGGTTTGGCCGGGGAGCTGTTTTTT

abundance: many
v_gene: TRBV28
j_gene: TRBJ2-2
len: 17
d_gene: -
CDR3aa: CASSFWEVQPNTGELFF
CDR3nt: TGTGCCAGCAGTTTTTGGGAAGTCCAGCCGAACACCGGGGAGCTGTTTTTT

abundance: few
v_gene: TRBV24-1
j_gene: TRBJ2-2
len: 16
d_gene: TRBD2
CDR3aa: CATSDPGTSNTGELFF
CDR3nt: TGTGCCACCAGTGACCCCGGGACTAGCAACACCGGGGAGCTGTTTTTT